What follows are 28 T cell receptor beta chains derived from one specimen sequenced in a study of T cells in Graves' hyperthyroidism and ophthalmopathy. Authors of the study amplified TCR beta CDR3 regions from RNA transcripts. HTBI primers were employed in a first-round RT-PCR of the TCR CDR3. One entry per CDR3 protein, called by TCRdb with MiXCR from the multiplex PCR reads. The sample has about 58,000 distinct CDR3 sequences, roughly 52% seen once. The source material was blood. The receptor source for this set is a woman in her 30s with Graves' ophthalmopathy.

This clonotype has just one count. The chain joins TRBV10-3 to TRBJ1-4; D call uncertain. V was pared by 1 base and J by 10 bases, with 22 bases between. CDR1 ENHRY and CDR2 SYGVKD come from the germline V gene. The CDR3 extends over 17 amino acids. The CDR3 here is CAISELGGFTTSGKLFF. CDR3 DNA sequence: TGTGCCATCAGTGAGTTGGGAGGCTTTACAACTAGTGGAAAACTGTTTTTT.

Details on this clonotype: Because the CDR3's place on the DNA is in doubt, the DNA is left out and the CDR3 is given as listed by TCRdb. The chain recombines TRBV7-3 with TRBJ2-1; the table names TRBD1, a call not compared with the DNA. Germline lookup yields CDR1 SGHTA and CDR2 FQGTGA. The CDR3 has 15 amino acids, counting both end residues. The CDR3 spells CASSWGQGAYNEQSF.

Points on this clonotype: This likely comes from a read error, as the CDR3 has no conserved phenylalanine or tryptophan at its end. The gene calls are TRBV20-1 and TRBJ1-1; D is unclear. There are 11 residues in the CDR3. CDR1 is DFQATT and CDR2 is SNEGSKA in the germline V gene (reference sequence). The CDR3 sequence: CCARASLEAFS. The CDR3 DNA reads TGCTGTGCTAGGGCCTCTCTTGAAGCTTTCTCT.

The chain couples TRBV2 to TRBJ1-2; 7 bases match TRBD1. V lost 4 bases, J lost 6 bases, and 5 bases stayed unmatched. The CDR3 has 13 residues. CDR1 and CDR2 from the germline V gene are SNHLY and FYNNEI. For the CDR3, the DNA is TGTGCCAGCAGTGTAGGCCAGGGGGATGGCTACACCTTC. Its translation: CASSVGQGDGYTF.

As to this clonotype: A much larger clone sits a single nucleotide away, making a read error possible. CDR3 sequence: CASSYSIPGAGVNTEAFF. The CDR3 bases are TGTGCCAGCAGTTACTCTATTCCCGGGGCAGGCGTGAACACTGAAGCTTTCTTT. V gene TRBV6-5 combines with J gene TRBJ1-1; a weak D match, TRBD1 (5 bases). V was cut by 0 bases and J by 0 bases, with 17 bases left in between. This CDR3 is built from 18 residues. Germline CDR1 reads MNHEY; CDR2 reads SVGAGI.

The chain recombines TRBV5-1 with TRBJ2-3, with D perhaps TRBD1 (7 bases). Trimming removed 7 bases from V and 6 bases from J, with 18 bases in between. Looked up from germline, CDR1 is SGHRS and CDR2 is YFSETQ. The CDR3 is made up of 14 amino acids. The CDR3 region is CASSRQGLSDTQYF. CDR3 DNA: TGCGCCAGCTCAAGACAGGGACTCTCGGATACGCAGTATTTT. Full variable domain (rest looked up from reference TRBV5-1 and TRBJ2-3): KAGVTQTPRYLIKTRGQQVTLSCSPISGHRSVSWYQQTPGQGLQFLFEYFSETQRNKGNFPGRFSGRQFSNSRSEMNVSTLELGDSALYLCASSRQGLSDTQYFGPGTRLTVL.

Turning to this clonotype: At one end the junction does not follow the germline gene, possibly because of a read error. The chain couples TRBV20-1 to TRBJ1-1; D may be TRBD1 (6 bases). The length of the CDR3 is 16 residues. Germline lookup yields CDR1 DFQATT and CDR2 SNEGSKA (reference sequence). CDR3 nucleotides: TGCAGTGCTAGAGCAGTGGACAGACCTGAACGGACTGATGCTTTCTTT. Translating gives CSARAVDRPERTDAFF.

As DNA, the CDR3 is TGTGCCAGCAGAAGGGACAGCGGAAAGGACCAAGAGACCCAGTACTTC. Its translation: CASRRDSGKDQETQYF. This chain connects TRBV2 to TRBJ2-5, with 7 bases fitting TRBD1. This CDR3 comprises 16 residues. Germline V CDR1 and CDR2: SNHLY, FYNNEI. With V trimmed by 6 bases and J by 0 bases, 10 bases remained unmatched.

In this sample, this clonotype turned up many times. The chain is built from TRBV28 and TRBJ1-5; 8 bases align to TRBD1. The CDR3 runs 17 residues. Germline values: CDR1 MDHEN, CDR2 SYDVKM. Unmatched junction bases numbered 13, after V lost 8 bases and J lost 1 base. The CDR3 sequence: CASLLYGQGGSNQPQHF. For the CDR3, the DNA is TGTGCCAGCTTACTTTACGGACAGGGAGGGAGCAATCAGCCCCAGCATTTT.

This clonotype was observed at least ten times. The V gene is TRBV7-9, the J gene TRBJ1-2; D may be TRBD1 (5 bases). Germline assignment: CDR1 SEHNR and CDR2 FQNEAQ (reference sequence). Trimming took off 4 bases at V and 1 base at J, with 10 bases between the two ends. CDR3 length equals 14 residues. The CDR3 spells CASSSGADNYGYTF. DNA for the CDR3: TGTGCCAGCAGCTCTGGGGCCGATAACTATGGCTACACCTTC.

This clonotype came up many times. The rearrangement joins TRBV19 to TRBJ1-5; no firm D call. The V end was cut by 4 bases, the J end by 7 bases, with 14 bases between. The CDR3 is 14 amino acids. Looked up from germline, CDR1 is LNHDA and CDR2 is SQIVND (reference sequence). Here the CDR3 DNA reads TGTGCCAGTAGTAAGGGAACAGCGGCACAGCCCCAGCATTTT. Protein sequence: CASSKGTAAQPQHF.

Remarks on this clonotype: No conserved phenylalanine or tryptophan is present at the end of the CDR3, so a read error is the likely explanation. It is unclear where the CDR3 begins or ends on the DNA, so no DNA is shown, and the CDR3 is as TCRdb lists it. The J gene is TRBJ2-5, the V gene TRBV7-9; the table gives TRBD1 as D, unverified against the DNA. The CDR3 contains 14 residues when both ends are counted. Looked up from germline, CDR1 is SEHNR and CDR2 is FQNEAQ (reference sequence). The CDR3 reads CASSLPGHGYTFGS.

This clonotype was seen at least ten times. This chain uses TRBV12-3 or TRBV12-4 with TRBJ2-5, with TRBD1 matching over 9 bases. J lost 6 bases, V lost 2 bases, and 7 bases had no gene match. The CDR3 has 15 amino acids. In DNA, the CDR3 is TGTGCCAGCAGTTTACTCTCGGACAGGGGACAGACCCAGTACTTC. Residues: CASSLLSDRGQTQYF.

V is TRBV7-9 and J is TRBJ1-1, with TRBD1 as a possible D gene (5 bases). Germline CDR1 is SEHNR and CDR2 is FQNEAQ (reference sequence). The CDR3 contains 13 residues. V was cut by 5 bases and J by 5 bases, with 12 bases left in between. The CDR3 nucleotides are TGTGCCAGCAGCCCAGGGTTGGGGACTGAAGCTTTCTTT. Its protein is CASSPGLGTEAFF. Full variable domain (missing parts from reference TRBV7-9 and TRBJ1-1): DTGVSQNPRHKITKRGQNVTFRCDPISEHNRLYWYRQTLGQGPEFLTYFQNEAQLEKSRLLSDRFSAERPKGSFSTLEIQRTEQGDSAMYLCASSPGLGTEAFFGQGTRLTVV.

This clonotype appeared many times. The chain combines TRBV11-1 with TRBJ2-6; no firm D call. CDR3 length equals 13 residues. Germline CDR1 SGHAT, CDR2 FQDESV (reference sequence). Trimming cost V 3 bases and J 4 bases, with 4 bases left between them. The CDR3: CASSFEGANVLTF. The CDR3 bases are TGTGCCAGCAGCTTCGAGGGGGCCAACGTCCTGACTTTC.

As concerns this clonotype: The germline gene is not matched at one end of the junction; a read error may be the cause. V usage is TRBV20-1 and J usage is TRBJ2-4, with TRBD2 identical over 9 bases. The V gene's germline CDR1 is DFQATT and CDR2 SNEGSKA (reference sequence). The CDR3 totals 16 residues. CDR3 sequence (DNA): TGCAGTGCTAGAGATAGACTAGCGGAAGCCAGAAACATTCGGTACTTC. As protein: CSARDRLAEARNIRYF.

The chain carries TRBV10-2 and TRBJ2-1; the match to TRBD2 covers 14 bases. The length of the CDR3 is 18 residues. Germline assignment: CDR1 WSHSY and CDR2 SAAADI. V was pared by 8 bases and J by 3 bases, with 12 bases of the junction left unmatched. The CDR3 reads CASQDRTSGRRRYNEQFF. The CDR3 bases are TGCGCCAGCCAAGATCGGACTAGCGGGAGGAGGCGCTACAATGAGCAGTTCTTC.

In its sample, this clonotype was seen many times. The chain couples TRBV4-2 to TRBJ2-6; D ambiguous. Trimming left V 0 bases short and J 1 base short, with 7 bases between. Germline lookup yields CDR1 LGHNA and CDR2 YNFKEQ. The CDR3 runs 16 residues. Written as DNA, the CDR3 is TGTGCCAGCAGCCAAGATTGGAGTTCTGGGGCCAACGTCCTGACTTTC. Translation gives CASSQDWSSGANVLTF.

This clonotype has ten or more counts. This chain joins TRBV27 and TRBJ2-2; either TRBD1 or TRBD2 may supply D (5 bases each). The V and J ends lost 4 bases and 4 bases respectively, with 10 bases between them. The CDR3 contains 14 residues. Germline V gene data show CDR1 as MNHEY and CDR2 as SMNVEV (reference sequence). The CDR3 region is CASSSPGSTGELFF. Here the CDR3 DNA reads TGTGCCAGCAGTTCCCCAGGGAGCACCGGGGAGCTGTTTTTT.

At least ten counts were recorded for this clonotype. The CDR3 DNA reads as TGCGCCAGCAGCCGGACAGGCGACTACGAGCAGTACTTC. Translation gives CASSRTGDYEQYF. The genes are TRBV4-1 and TRBJ2-7, with 7 bases lining up with TRBD1. This CDR3 has 13 residues. V lost 4 bases and J lost 3; bases outside the gene matches: 3. Germline V gene lookup returns CDR1 MGHRA and CDR2 YSYEKL.

Note on this clonotype: The CDR3 carries no conserved terminal phenylalanine or tryptophan, so it likely arises from a read error. The limits of the CDR3 on the DNA are not certain, so only TCRdb's listed CDR3 is given. V usage is TRBV7-9 and J usage is TRBJ2-7. Ends included, the CDR3 has 11 residues. Germline-derived CDR1 and CDR2 are SEHNR and FQNEAQ (reference sequence). The CDR3 reads CASSLGWGQNY.

The table lists this clonotype with many counts. V is TRBV4-1 and J is TRBJ2-5; D is possibly TRBD1 (6 bases). Trimming took off 0 bases at V and 4 bases at J, with 15 bases between the two ends. Germline values: CDR1 MGHRA, CDR2 YSYEKL. The CDR3 has 16 residues. The CDR3 region is CASSQDSGARGETQYF. The CDR3 region has the DNA TGCGCCAGCAGCCAAGATTCAGGGGCTCGAGGAGAGACCCAGTACTTC.

This clonotype was counted many times. The chain carries TRBV20-1 and TRBJ2-1; 12 positions match TRBD2. J was trimmed by 0 bases and V by 0 bases; bases with no gene match: 9. The CDR3 has 19 amino acids. Germline V lookup: CDR1 DFQATT, CDR2 SNEGSKA (reference sequence). The DNA for the CDR3 is TGCAGTGCTAGAGATGGGGGGACTAGCGGGTTTAGCTCCTACAATGAGCAGTTCTTC. Protein product: CSARDGGTSGFSSYNEQFF.

The genes are TRBV4-1 and TRBJ2-6; a possible D gene is TRBD1 (5 bases). Trimming shortened V by 4 bases and J by 0 bases, and 7 bases separated the two germline ends. The V gene's germline CDR1 is MGHRA and CDR2 YSYEKL. The CDR3 has 15 amino acids. CDR3 nucleotide sequence: TGCGCCAGCAGCCCAGACAGCTCTGGGGCCAACGTCCTGACTTTC. Its translation: CASSPDSSGANVLTF.

The gene calls are TRBV9 and TRBJ1-2; D remains unclear. With 4 bases removed from V and 4 bases from J, the gap between germline ends came to 8 bases. The CDR3 is 12 residues long. Germline CDR1 reads SGDLS; CDR2 reads YYNGEE. The chain's CDR3 is CASSRWGYGYTF. The DNA of the CDR3 is TGTGCCAGCAGCAGATGGGGCTATGGCTACACCTTC.

Remarks on this clonotype: One base away lies a much larger clone, so this may be a sequencing read error. This sequence joins TRBV27 and TRBJ1-2, with D maybe TRBD1 (6 bases). This CDR3 has 12 amino acids. CDR1 is MNHEY and CDR2 is SMNVEV in the germline V gene (reference sequence). Deletions cut 6 bases from V and 12 bases from J, with 17 bases between. CDR3 loop: CASSAGVWGHTF. In DNA, the CDR3 is TGTGCCAGCAGCGCAGGGGTCTGGGGCCACACCTTC.

The chain joins TRBV20-1 to TRBJ2-2; 7 bases agree with TRBD1. The CDR3 extends over 12 amino acids. Per the germline V gene, CDR1 is DFQATT and CDR2 is SNEGSKA (reference sequence). Germline trimming cut 6 bases from V and 7 bases from J; bases unmatched to any gene: 5. In DNA, the CDR3 is TGCAGTGCGAGGGCAGGGGGCGGGGAGCTGTTTTTT. Its translation: CSARAGGGELFF.

The chain combines TRBV10-2 with TRBJ2-2; 13 bases are a match to TRBD2. Looked up from germline, CDR1 is WSHSY and CDR2 is SAAADI. Trimming took 3 bases from V and 4 from J; bases not matched to a gene: 8. The CDR3 is 18 residues long. The CDR3 nucleotides are TGCGCCAGCAGTGATTGGACTAGCGGGAGTCGGGGCACCGGGGAGCTGTTTTTT. Amino acid sequence: CASSDWTSGSRGTGELFF.